This entry is about one T cell receptor (beta chain). This sample was taken from a study of cytomegalovirus exposure and HLA in healthy donors. This donor's CMV serostatus went unrecorded. The V segment lost 6 bases and the J segment 0 bases; nucleotides outside the gene matches: 6. The CDR3 is 16 residues long. Per germline, CDR1 WNHNN and CDR2 SYGVQD (reference sequence). With 60 Vbeta and 13 Jbeta primers, the PCR was carried out. The assay was immunoSEQ multiplex PCR, and TCRdb's table has in-frame clones only and misses some. The sample records 200,000 or so clones, 85% being singletons. The chain joins TRBV10-1 to TRBJ2-3; 10 nucleotides match TRBD2. The material sequenced was PBMCs. This TCR was sampled from a human donor in good health. CDR3 bases: TGCGCCAGCAGGAAGAGGACTAGCGGTAGCACAGATACGCAGTATTTT. Translated, it gives CASRKRTSGSTDTQYF.